This entry concerns a single T cell receptor (beta chain). No antigen is known for it. These data originate in a study of identical twins. Study observations and caveats: Within monozygotic twins, out-of-frame TCR alpha sharing was underestimated by the models. Insertion counts were lower in abundant cord blood beta clonotypes, a trend that memory repertoires did not show. The study found excess low generation probability among twin-shared out-of-frame alpha sequences.

CDR1 is SGHRS, CDR2 YFSETQ, per germline. This CDR3 comprises 12 residues. Trimming removed 6 bases from V and 6 bases from J, with 11 bases in between. TCRdb reprocessed the 5' RACE reads via MiXCR and lists one record per CDR3 protein. The table lists hundreds of thousands of distinct CDR3 sequences, 15% to 20% of them singletons, with about an eighth in the top ten. The same sample was also studied in work on T cells expressing NK-cell markers. According to that study: Topping the CD3+CD56-NKG2C+ fraction as well were these clonotypes, in a few donors.

This chain connects TRBV5-1 to TRBJ2-3; tentatively, D is TRBD2 (6 bases). The sequence derives from a woman under 30 in good health. The sample comprised PBMCs. The CDR3 loop is CASTPGRDTQYF. The CDR3 DNA follows: TGCGCCAGCACCCCTGGGAGGGATACGCAGTATTTT.